Detailed here is one TCR beta chain. Its antigen is still unknown. The data were taken from a study of siplizumab effects on memory and regulatory T cells. Study-wide points: Reactions containing siplizumab showed mappable alloreactive CD4+ clones averaging approximately 75% Treg-derived, versus 25% to 30% in controls. Poor capture below about 10^-5 frequency left most alloreactive clones unmapped to unstimulated subsets.

V was clipped by 7 bases and J by 8 bases, with 14 bases between them. Germline V gene lookup returns CDR1 GTSNPN and CDR2 SVGIG (reference sequence). This CDR3 comprises 11 residues. Generated by immunoSEQ multiplex PCR, the TCRdb table keeps only in-frame clones and is missing some. The repertoire holds some 100,000 clones, with around 94% as singletons. The rearrangement uses TRBV30 and TRBJ1-2; a weak D match, TRBD1 (5 bases). Input material: Tregs sorted from blood. The sequence came from a human donor in good health. As DNA, the CDR3 is TGTGCCTCCTCGTGGGGGAACGGCTACACCTTC. Amino acid sequence: CASSWGNGYTF.